A single sample is the source of the 15 T cell receptor beta chains below, sequenced in a study of T cell responses to AZD1222 COVID-19 vaccine. TCRdb keeps only in-frame clones here, not all; method: immunoSEQ multiplex PCR. Of about 72,000 clones detected, roughly 91% appear once; the ten largest clones hold 24%. Sequenced material: peripheral blood, taken on day 0 of AZD1222 vaccination. Every receptor here comes from an adult in good health.

This rearrangement joins TRBV2 to TRBJ1-2; D unclear. The CDR3 totals 13 residues. The V and J ends lost 4 bases and 3 bases respectively, with 9 bases between them. Germline CDR1 reads SNHLY; CDR2 reads FYNNEI. DNA of the CDR3: TGTGCCAGCAGTGGGACTCCGGACTATGGCTACACCTTC. It is translated as CASSGTPDYGYTF.

The chain couples TRBV7-2 to TRBJ1-5, with unresolved D. This CDR3 is built from 13 residues. The V and J ends lost 3 bases and 0 bases respectively, with 3 bases between them. CDR1 is SGHTA, CDR2 FQGNSA, per germline. The CDR3 DNA follows: TGTGCCAGCAGCTTTTATAGCAATCAGCCCCAGCATTTT. It is translated as CASSFYSNQPQHF.

This chain uses TRBV28 with TRBJ2-7; a possible D gene is TRBD1 (6 bases). CDR3 length: 13 residues. Looked up from germline, CDR1 is MDHEN and CDR2 is SYDVKM. Trimming removed 5 bases from V and 7 bases from J, with 15 bases in between. CDR3 residues: CASSPPPGTEQYF. DNA of the CDR3: TGTGCCAGCAGTCCGCCCCCAGGGACAGAGCAGTACTTC.

V usage is TRBV19 and J usage is TRBJ2-7; D possibly corresponds to TRBD1 (5 bases). V was pared by 3 bases and J by 5 bases, with 5 bases between. The germline gives CDR1 LNHDA, CDR2 SQIVND (reference sequence). The CDR3 is 11 amino acids. The CDR3 sequence is CASSIRDEQYF. As DNA, the CDR3 is TGTGCCAGTAGTATCAGGGACGAGCAGTACTTC.

The rearrangement uses TRBV2 and TRBJ2-7; either TRBD1 or TRBD2 may supply D (5 bases each). The V end lost 4 bases, the J end lost 4 bases, and 17 bases lay between the germline ends. CDR1 and CDR2 (germline): SNHLY, FYNNEI. The CDR3 runs 15 residues. In nucleotides, the CDR3 is TGTGCCAGCAGTGTCGGGGCGCGAGGCCGATACGAGCAGTACTTC. This codes for CASSVGARGRYEQYF.

Note on this clone: Within the sample, other DNA sequences also encode this same CDR3. The chain links TRBV11-3 to TRBJ1-6; D unresolved. Trimming stripped 0 bases from V and 9 bases from J, with 6 bases between. The CDR3 covers 13 residues. The germline gives CDR1 SGHNT, CDR2 YENEEA. CDR3 sequence: CASSLDPSSPLHF. The CDR3 DNA follows: TGTGCCAGCAGCTTAGATCCGTCTTCACCCCTCCACTTT.

The J gene is TRBJ2-7, the V gene TRBV7-9; TRBD1 matches at 9 bases. Unmatched junction bases numbered 4, after V lost 3 bases and J lost 4 bases. Per germline, CDR1 SEHNR and CDR2 FQNEAQ (reference sequence). This CDR3 comprises 14 residues. CDR3 bases: TGTGCCAGCAGCTTGACAGGGGGACGGTACGAGCAGTACTTC. Translation: CASSLTGGRYEQYF. Combining the CDR3 with reference TRBV7-9 and TRBJ2-7 gives the whole variable domain DTGVSQNPRHKITKRGQNVTFRCDPISEHNRLYWYRQTLGQGPEFLTYFQNEAQLEKSRLLSDRFSAERPKGSFSTLEIQRTEQGDSAMYLCASSLTGGRYEQYFGPGTRLTVT.

V is TRBV28 and J is TRBJ1-4; tentatively, D is TRBD1 (6 bases). From germline, CDR1 is MDHEN and CDR2 SYDVKM. The CDR3 extends over 16 amino acids. V was trimmed by 6 bases and J by 6 bases, leaving 20 bases between them. The CDR3 sequence: CASSLRSGAADEKLFF. The CDR3 DNA reads TGTGCCAGCAGCTTACGGTCAGGGGCCGCGGATGAAAAACTGTTTTTT.

The chain carries TRBV2 and TRBJ1-2; D is unresolved. Trimming took 1 base from V and 4 from J, leaving 4 bases between them. The germline gives CDR1 SNHLY, CDR2 FYNNEI. This CDR3 is built from 12 residues. The CDR3 bases are TGTGCCAGCAGTGAAGGGAGCTATGGCTACACCTTC. Its translation is CASSEGSYGYTF. Together with reference TRBV2 and TRBJ1-2, the CDR3 gives the full variable domain: EPEVTQTPSHQVTQMGQEVILRCVPISNHLYFYWYRQILGQKVEFLVSFYNNEISEKSEIFDDQFSVERPDGSNFTLKIRSTKLEDSAMYFCASSEGSYGYTFGSGTRLTVV.

The chain employs TRBV2 and TRBJ2-7, with a weak D call TRBD1 (6 bases). CDR1 is SNHLY and CDR2 is FYNNEI in the germline V gene. The CDR3 covers 15 residues. The ends were cut back, 4 bases at V and 1 base at J, with 14 bases in the middle. CDR3 residues: CASSVHRVDSYEQYF. The CDR3 DNA sequence: TGTGCCAGCAGTGTACACAGGGTCGATTCCTACGAGCAGTACTTC.

The V and J genes are TRBV4-2 and TRBJ1-1; D gene ambiguous. Germline V lookup: CDR1 LGHNA, CDR2 YNFKEQ. V shed 1 base and J shed 1 base, with 7 bases lying between them. This CDR3 has 14 amino acids. The CDR3 nucleotides read TGTGCCAGCAGCCAAGCTGGAGGGAACACTGAAGCTTTCTTT. This gives the protein CASSQAGGNTEAFF.

The table lists this clone with a few counts. The chain combines TRBV30 with TRBJ2-1, with D uncertain. The CDR3 is 13 amino acids. Looked up from germline, CDR1 is GTSNPN and CDR2 is SVGIG (reference sequence). V gave up 0 bases and J gave up 6 bases, with 9 bases separating them. In nucleotides, the CDR3 is TGTGCCTGGAGTGTGGGGTTGTTCAATGAGCAGTTCTTC. This gives the protein CAWSVGLFNEQFF.

The chain employs TRBV4-2 and TRBJ2-7; 10 nucleotides line up with TRBD1. The CDR3 has 15 amino acids. From germline, CDR1 is LGHNA and CDR2 YNFKEQ. The V segment lost 4 bases and the J segment 0 bases; nucleotides outside the gene matches: 3. CDR3 sequence: CASSPDRGNSYEQYF. The CDR3 DNA is TGTGCCAGCAGCCCGGACAGGGGGAACTCCTACGAGCAGTACTTC.

This chain uses TRBV29-1 with TRBJ1-4; D gene unclear. Germline loops: CDR1 SQVTM, CDR2 ANQGSEA. V was cut by 6 bases and J by 6 bases, with 14 bases left in between. The CDR3 contains 13 residues. CDR3 nucleotide sequence: TGCAGCGTCCGGACGGTCGGAGATGAAAAACTGTTTTTT. Its protein is CSVRTVGDEKLFF. Using reference TRBV29-1 and TRBJ1-4 for the parts outside the CDR3, the full variable domain is SAVISQKPSRDICQRGTSLTIQCQVDSQVTMMFWYRQQPGQSLTLIATANQGSEATYESGFVIDKFPISRPNLTFSTLTVSNMSPEDSSIYLCSVRTVGDEKLFFGSGTQLSVL.

The chain combines TRBV29-1 with TRBJ1-2; perhaps TRBD1 as D (6 bases). Germline V CDR1 and CDR2: SQVTM, ANQGSEA. Deletions cut 7 bases from V and 3 bases from J, with 18 bases between. The CDR3 runs to 14 residues. The CDR3 is CSAQGGGQDYGYTF. The DNA for the CDR3 is TGCAGCGCCCAGGGTGGGGGGCAGGACTATGGCTACACCTTC.